The TCR beta chain under discussion was sequenced for a study of cytomegalovirus exposure and HLA in healthy donors. Vbeta (60) and Jbeta (13) primers were used in the PCR. Produced via immunoSEQ multiplex PCR; TCRdb's table is partial and in-frame only. Among some 190,000 clones listed, 65% to 85% were seen once. The trim removed 4 bases at V and 0 bases at J, leaving 10 bases unmatched. This CDR3 region has 18 residues. Germline CDR1 reads SGHDN; CDR2 reads FVKESK. The source is a girl between 10 and 17 years old in good health and CMV-seropositive. Sequencing was carried out using PBMCs. J is TRBJ2-3 and V is TRBV14; 10 bases map to TRBD2. The CDR3 protein is CASSPASGRTPSTDTQYF. In DNA form, the CDR3 reads TGTGCCAGCAGCCCCGCTAGCGGGAGAACCCCTAGCACAGATACGCAGTATTTT.